This TCR beta chain was sequenced during a study of blood T cell repertoires in COVID-19 (dated by TCRdb to 2020 to 2022). About the full investigation: Samples from collaborators originated in the United States, Italy and Spain and spanned both the acute and convalescent phases of COVID-19. The samples were drawn from two sources: the first 160 participants of the ongoing ImmuneRACE study, and 1,200 or so subjects contributed by 6 global collaborators. HLA class I and class II types, where available, came from metadata supplied by the sample provider rather than from assay-based typing. The prospective study material was composed of cDNA or gDNA derived from T cells, B-cell-depleted T cells, or PBMCs. The repertoires were released in a freely available public database meant as a resource for research on the immune response to SARS-CoV-2. Subjects who had been exposed to COVID-19, were actively infected with it, or had recovered from it provided the deeply sampled blood TCRbeta repertoires that made up the dataset. Sample metadata almost always included a de-identified subject ID, COVID-19 status, age in years and sex.

CDR1 SQVTM and CDR2 ANQGSEA are derived from the germline V gene. Trimming removed 8 bases from V and 9 bases from J, leaving 22 bases between the germline ends. Measured from the cysteine to the phenylalanine, the CDR3 is 13 residues long. The read is trimmed to its CDR3 DNA, 39 bases read in frame from base 1. What the work shows at the level of the full study, not this receptor alone: The amount of clinical and demographic metadata varied by source and participant and was provided uncurated.

One collaborating source in Seattle enrolled patients while the patients were actively infected and followed the patients over time throughout the course of disease. The collaborating institutions used their own protocols to collect whole blood in K2EDTA tubes. For TCRbeta analysis, collaborator samples were shipped as frozen whole blood, as isolated PBMCs, or as DNA extracted from either sample type. The immunoSEQ Assay, a bias-controlled multiplex PCR, was used to amplify TCRbeta CDR3 regions from genomic DNA. As for the original processing: Within the assay, amplification of reference gene primers was used to estimate how many nucleated cells each sample contained. Sequence reads were collapsed and filtered to measure the absolute abundance of every unique TCRbeta CDR3 rearrangement. For each sample, productive Simpson clonality was calculated as the square root of Simpson's diversity index over productive rearrangements. Entries here come from immuneACCESS through TCRdb and include only in-frame sequences with V and J called. Some clones fail to appear in such tables; in the studies checked, an unresolved V gene covers under half of the shortfall, and the cause of the remainder is unknown. That table gives V, J and clone size, and the DNA gave D and trimming. Across this sample there are approximately 33,000 clones, with 88% seen only once. The ten largest clones add up to approximately 7.9% of the sample.

Concerning this clone: The clone's antigen remains unknown. Within one base of it there is no much larger clone, and no base qualities were kept.

Rearrangement joined TRBV29-1 to TRBJ2-5; 6 matching bases give a weak D call of TRBD1. What was sequenced was peripheral blood. The sequence was obtained from a man aged 55 to 70 with COVID-19, enrolled during active disease. This receptor carries the CDR3 CSFPHRDILAQYF. The DNA sequence is as follows: TGCAGCTTCCCCCACAGGGATATTCTGGCCCAGTACTTC.